This T cell receptor (beta chain) derives from a study of human T cells and chemical hapten exposure. Turning to the study itself: There were per-sample TCR yield variations, arising mainly from small pooled library volume differences. General observations from the study: DPC sensitization produced no change in TCRs with frequency above 1 in 1000.

This clonotype occurred many times. The antigen is not known. In the source study's methods: Sequenced samples showed a median of around 91,000 TCRs each, with counts running from around 24,000 to 710,000. TCRdb reprocessed the 5' RACE reads with MiXCR, giving one entry per CDR3 protein. Clone size and V and J calls follow TCRdb, not the original study. The table records some 150,000 distinct CDR3 sequences, over 3.5% of them present only once. Blood, whole and unfractionated, served as the source for total RNA extraction. The CDR3 has 16 amino acids. CDR1 is SGHAT and CDR2 is FQDESV in the germline V gene (reference sequence). V was trimmed by 2 bases and J by 0 bases, leaving 14 bases between them.

The sequence was obtained from a female donor in good health. The genes are TRBV11-1 and TRBJ2-7; possibly TRBD2 for D (6 bases). In nucleotides, the CDR3 is TGTGCCAGCAGCTTAAATCGGGGGATGGTCTCCTACGAGCAGTACTTC. Translating it yields CASSLNRGMVSYEQYF.